This TCR beta chain came from a study of blood T cell repertoires in COVID-19 (dated by TCRdb to 2020 to 2022). About the study as a whole: Samples from collaborators originated in the United States, Italy and Spain and spanned both the acute and convalescent phases of COVID-19. The prospective study material was composed of cDNA or gDNA derived from T cells, B-cell-depleted T cells, or PBMCs. Where available, HLA class I and class II types were obtained from metadata supplied by the sample provider rather than from assay-based typing. Samples were obtained from the ongoing ImmuneRACE study (first 160 participants) and from 1,000 to 1,500 subjects provided by 6 global collaborators. The sample metadata nearly always contained a de-identified subject ID, COVID-19 status, age in years and sex. The repertoires were released in a freely available public database intended as a resource for research on the immune response to SARS-CoV-2. Subjects who had been exposed to COVID-19, were actively infected with it, or had recovered from it provided the deeply sampled blood TCRbeta repertoires that made up the dataset.

The research as a whole found: The amount of clinical and demographic metadata varied by source and participant and was provided uncurated.

TCRbeta CDR3 regions were amplified from genomic DNA using the immunoSEQ Assay, a bias-controlled multiplex PCR. In the original analysis: The number of nucleated cells in each sample was estimated by amplification of reference gene primers within the assay. To quantify the absolute abundance of each unique TCRbeta CDR3 rearrangement, sequence reads were collapsed and filtered. Productive Simpson clonality was computed per sample as the square root of Simpson's diversity index over productive rearrangements. This immuneACCESS table, as held by TCRdb, lists in-frame sequences with V and J called but not all clones. Of the missing ones, under half trace to an unresolved V gene in checked studies; the others have no known cause. The DNA was the basis for D and trimming; V, J and clone size are from that table. The sample data list more than 300,000 clones, and 90% of these were observed just once. About 4% of the sample goes to the ten largest clones.

Including the terminal cysteine and phenylalanine, the CDR3 comprises 15 residues. The retained sequence is limited to the CDR3, 45 bases, with the frame set at the first base. The V end gives up 6 bases and the J end 0 bases, leaving 4 bases in the junction not matched to a gene. CDR1 and CDR2 (LNHDA, SQIVND) derive from the germline V gene (reference sequence). Enrolling through a virtual design, the prospective study's participants ranged in age from roughly 18 to 95 years and lived across roughly 23 United States geographic areas. In the prospective study, cohorts were assigned on the basis of participant-reported clinical history obtained from a screening survey and a study questionnaire. A participant counted as exposed if, within 2 weeks of entering the study, that participant had been in contact with someone who had a PCR-confirmed or clinician-diagnosed COVID-19 case. In the prospective study, whole blood, serum and a nasopharyngeal or oropharyngeal swab were collected from each participant by mobile phlebotomists. Prospective study participants could optionally give additional blood draws and questionnaires over a roughly 2-month period. Before DNA extraction, prospective study blood samples were shipped either frozen or at room temperature.

Notes on this clone: Its recognized antigen is unknown. There are no base qualities to consult, and no much larger clone falls within one base.

The TCR sequence derives from a woman in her twenties or thirties who had been exposed to COVID-19. The rearranged segments are TRBV19 and TRBJ1-5, and TRBD1 matches 8 of the central bases. The sequenced sample was PBMCs or T cells enriched from blood (not recorded which). In nucleotides, the sequence is TGTGCCAGTAGCGTGGGACAGGCTAGCAATCAGCCCCAGCATTTT. This codes for CASSVGQASNQPQHF.